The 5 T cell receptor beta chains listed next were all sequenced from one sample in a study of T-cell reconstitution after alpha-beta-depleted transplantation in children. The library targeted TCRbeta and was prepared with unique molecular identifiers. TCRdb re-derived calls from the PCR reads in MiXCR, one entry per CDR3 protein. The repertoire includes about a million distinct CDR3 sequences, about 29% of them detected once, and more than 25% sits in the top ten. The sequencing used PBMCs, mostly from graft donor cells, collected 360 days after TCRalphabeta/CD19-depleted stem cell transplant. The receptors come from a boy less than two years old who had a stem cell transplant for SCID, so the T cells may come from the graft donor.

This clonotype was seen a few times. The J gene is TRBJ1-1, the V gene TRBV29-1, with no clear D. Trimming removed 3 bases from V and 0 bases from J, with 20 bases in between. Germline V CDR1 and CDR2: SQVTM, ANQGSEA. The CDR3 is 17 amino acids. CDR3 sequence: CSVDWGVRRRLNTEAFF. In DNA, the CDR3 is TGCAGCGTTGATTGGGGTGTCCGTCGAAGATTGAACACTGAAGCTTTCTTT.

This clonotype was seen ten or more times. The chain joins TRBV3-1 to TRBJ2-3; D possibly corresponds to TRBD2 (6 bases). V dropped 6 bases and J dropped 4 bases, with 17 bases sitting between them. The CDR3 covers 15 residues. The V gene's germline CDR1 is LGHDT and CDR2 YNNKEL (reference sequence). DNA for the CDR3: TGTGCCAGCAGGCTCACGACTAGTAGAGCAGATACGCAGTATTTT. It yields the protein CASRLTTSRADTQYF.

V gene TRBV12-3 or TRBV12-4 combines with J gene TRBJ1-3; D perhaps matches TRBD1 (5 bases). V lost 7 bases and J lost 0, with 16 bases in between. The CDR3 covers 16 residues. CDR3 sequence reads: CASTRQGPSSGNTIYF. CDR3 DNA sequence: TGTGCCAGCACCCGGCAGGGCCCGAGCTCTGGAAACACCATATATTTT.

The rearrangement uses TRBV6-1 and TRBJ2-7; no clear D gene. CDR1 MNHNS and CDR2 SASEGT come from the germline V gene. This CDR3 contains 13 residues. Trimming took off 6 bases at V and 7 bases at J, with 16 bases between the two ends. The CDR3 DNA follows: TGTGCCAGCAGAGCCCCAAAGAATCGGGAGCAGTACTTC. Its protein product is CASRAPKNREQYF.

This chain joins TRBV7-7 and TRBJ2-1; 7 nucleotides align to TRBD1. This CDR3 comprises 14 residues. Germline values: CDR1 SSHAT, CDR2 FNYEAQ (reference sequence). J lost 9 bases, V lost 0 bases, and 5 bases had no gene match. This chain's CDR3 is CASSLARGGGEQFF. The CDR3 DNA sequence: TGTGCCAGCAGCTTAGCGCGAGGGGGCGGTGAGCAGTTCTTC.